These 31 T cell receptor beta chains were all obtained from the same sample, sequenced in a study of T cells in Graves' hyperthyroidism and ophthalmopathy. From RNA transcripts, TCR beta CDR3 regions were amplified. Initially, a first-round RT-PCR of the TCR CDR3 employed the HTBI primer set. TCRdb independently ran MiXCR on the multiplex PCR reads; one entry per CDR3 protein. The sample has about 270,000 distinct CDR3 sequences, approximately 23% seen once. Sequenced sample: blood. The receptors shown here come from a young man with Graves' ophthalmopathy.

The chain recombines TRBV27 with TRBJ1-2, with TRBD1 matching over 7 bases. The CDR3 length is 12 residues. V lost 6 bases and J lost 4; bases outside the gene matches: 2. Looked up from germline, CDR1 is MNHEY and CDR2 is SMNVEV (reference sequence). The DNA of the CDR3 is TGTGCCAGCAGGACAGGGAGCTATGGCTACACCTTC. Its protein is CASRTGSYGYTF.

In this sample, this clonotype turned up a few times. This chain uses TRBV20-1 with TRBJ1-1; the D gene is possibly TRBD1 (6 bases). The germline V and J ends were trimmed by 7 bases and 1 base, with 7 bases remaining between them. CDR1 and CDR2 from the germline V gene are DFQATT and SNEGSKA (reference sequence). This CDR3 is built from 11 residues. This CDR3 is CSGGGNTEAFF. In nucleotides, the CDR3 is TGCAGTGGAGGGGGGAACACTGAAGCTTTCTTT.

This clonotype was found a few times. The J gene is TRBJ2-3, the V gene TRBV7-9, with 10 bases matching TRBD2. Germline V gives CDR1 SEHNR, CDR2 FQNEAQ (reference sequence). CDR3 length: 15 amino acids. Unmatched junction bases numbered 4, after V lost 7 bases and J lost 0 bases. The CDR3 spells CASTLTSGSTDTQYF. CDR3 bases: TGTGCCAGCACTCTGACTAGCGGGAGCACAGATACGCAGTATTTT.

This clonotype was detected ten times or more. This chain connects TRBV27 to TRBJ2-1; 12 nucleotides line up with TRBD2. The V gene end was trimmed by 3 bases and the J gene end by 9 bases; junction bases not matched to a gene: 9. Germline CDR1 and CDR2: MNHEY and SMNVEV (reference sequence). The CDR3 covers 16 residues. CDR3 bases: TGTGCCAGCAGTTTGGGCCTAGCGGGAGGGCGGAGTGAGCAGTTCTTC. It translates to CASSLGLAGGRSEQFF.

The chain links TRBV2 to TRBJ1-1; no reliable D call. This CDR3 has 15 amino acids. Trimming stripped 4 bases from V and 1 base from J, with 13 bases between. The germline gives CDR1 SNHLY, CDR2 FYNNEI. CDR3: CASSVQQMENTEAFF. CDR3 sequence (DNA): TGTGCCAGCAGTGTTCAACAGATGGAGAACACTGAAGCTTTCTTT.

The chain is built from TRBV20-1 and TRBJ2-7, with 9 bases fitting TRBD2. Germline CDR1 reads DFQATT; CDR2 reads SNEGSKA (reference sequence). Germline trimming cut 0 bases from V and 4 bases from J; bases unmatched to any gene: 4. The CDR3 runs to 14 residues. DNA of the CDR3: TGCAGTGCTAGAGATGCTAGCGGGATATACGAGCAGTACTTC. Protein product: CSARDASGIYEQYF.

This clonotype was counted between two and nine times. At one of its ends the junction is not consistent with the germline gene, which may arise from a read error. This chain uses TRBV7-9 with TRBJ2-2; unclear D gene. The germline CDR1 and CDR2 sequences are SEHNR and FQNEAQ (reference sequence). This CDR3 has 13 residues. CDR3 bases: TGTGCGAGCACCCCCGCGAACACCGGGGAGCTGTTTTTT. As protein: CASTPANTGELFF.

The rearrangement links TRBV11-3 to TRBJ2-7, with 9 bases aligning to TRBD1. Looked up from germline, CDR1 is SGHNT and CDR2 is YENEEA. The CDR3 consists of 15 residues. The trim removed 5 bases at V and 5 bases at J, leaving 10 bases unmatched. The CDR3 DNA is TGTGCCAGCAGCCCGAGGGACAGGGACGTCGACGAGCAGTACTTC. Protein sequence: CASSPRDRDVDEQYF.

This clonotype was seen a handful of times. V usage is TRBV11-2 and J usage is TRBJ1-4; D is unresolved. The CDR3 totals 12 residues. The V and J ends lost 3 bases and 7 bases respectively, with 6 bases between them. Germline V CDR1 and CDR2: SGHAT, FQNNGV. The CDR3 region is CASSFSREKLFF. The CDR3 region has the DNA TGTGCCAGCAGCTTTTCCCGTGAAAAACTGTTTTTT.

This clonotype was detected a few times. Likely a read error: the CDR3 ends without its conserved phenylalanine or tryptophan. The gene calls are TRBV5-1 and TRBJ2-5, with 8 bases matching TRBD1. This CDR3 spans 13 amino acids. Germline loops: CDR1 SGHRS, CDR2 YFSETQ. The V and J ends lost 4 bases and 4 bases, in that order; junction bases with no gene match: 3. CDR3 bases: TGCGCCAGCAGCACCGGGACAGGAGAGACCCAGTACCTC. Protein: CASSTGTGETQYL.

This clonotype occurred a few times. This chain joins TRBV5-1 and TRBJ2-1; TRBD2 might be the D (5 bases). The CDR3 extends over 16 amino acids. Trimming left V 6 bases short and J 5 bases short, with 21 bases between. Germline assignment: CDR1 SGHRS and CDR2 YFSETQ. CDR3 bases: TGCGCCAGCACCCCAAGAGAGAGGGAGAGGAACAATGAGCAGTTCTTC. It encodes CASTPRERERNNEQFF.

The DNA for the CDR3 is TGTGCCAGCAGCTATCTGGGACAGGGAATAGATACGCAGTATTTT. It yields the protein CASSYLGQGIDTQYF. The chain combines TRBV6-9 with TRBJ2-3; TRBD1 matches 9 bases. Per the germline V gene, CDR1 is MNHGY and CDR2 is SVAAGI. This CDR3 is 15 amino acids long. The V gene end was trimmed by 6 bases and the J gene end by 5 bases; junction bases not matched to a gene: 9.

The chain uses TRBV6-5 and TRBJ2-5, with TRBD2 matching over 7 bases. The V gene end was trimmed by 0 bases and the J gene end by 5 bases; junction bases not matched to a gene: 12. This CDR3 has 17 amino acids. Germline CDR1 and CDR2: MNHEY and SVGAGI. CDR3 protein: CASSYSKRGRYKETQYF. The CDR3 DNA sequence: TGTGCCAGCAGTTACTCTAAGCGGGGCCGTTATAAGGAGACCCAGTACTTC.

The sample holds many counts of this clonotype. J is TRBJ1-2 and V is TRBV2; no reliable D call. This CDR3 has 13 amino acids. Trimming pared 6 bases from V and 2 bases from J, leaving 10 bases between. Germline CDR1 is SNHLY and CDR2 is FYNNEI. The CDR3, as DNA: TGTGCCAGCAGCGCCGAGAGGAACTATGGCTACACCTTC. Amino acids: CASSAERNYGYTF.

V and J are TRBV19 and TRBJ1-5; D not resolved. There are 18 residues in the CDR3. Trimming took 2 bases from V and 0 from J, leaving 17 bases between them. Per germline, CDR1 LNHDA and CDR2 SQIVND (reference sequence). CDR3 residues: CASSINKDRAYSNQPQHF. The CDR3 DNA reads as TGTGCCAGTAGTATAAATAAGGACCGTGCTTATAGCAATCAGCCCCAGCATTTT.

This chain uses TRBV11-3 with TRBJ1-1; D is perhaps TRBD1 (6 bases). V lost 8 bases to trimming and J lost 4 bases, with 14 bases between them. The CDR3 sequence is 13 residues long. Per germline, CDR1 SGHNT and CDR2 YENEEA. CDR3 loop: CASGHQGGTEAFF. As DNA, the CDR3 is TGTGCCAGCGGCCACCAAGGGGGCACTGAAGCTTTCTTT.

The V and J genes are TRBV28 and TRBJ2-7; tentative D call: TRBD1 (6 bases). In germline, CDR1 is MDHEN, CDR2 SYDVKM. The CDR3 totals 14 residues. V dropped 6 bases and J dropped 4 bases, with 16 bases sitting between them. The CDR3 DNA is TGTGCCAGCAGGCCGACAGGCGGCGGTTACGAGCAGTACTTC. It translates to CASRPTGGGYEQYF.

This clonotype was detected ten times or more. This chain links TRBV3-1 with TRBJ2-3; D is undetermined. Trimming left V 4 bases short and J 1 base short, with 12 bases between. The CDR3 is 15 residues long. The germline CDR1 and CDR2 sequences are LGHDT and YNNKEL (reference sequence). This CDR3 is CASSPNPVGTDTQYF. DNA for the CDR3: TGTGCCAGCAGCCCAAATCCGGTCGGCACAGATACGCAGTATTTT.

In its sample, this clonotype was seen a few times. The chain couples TRBV5-1 to TRBJ1-2; 7 bases match TRBD1. This CDR3 is built from 15 residues. In germline, CDR1 is SGHRS, CDR2 YFSETQ. J was trimmed by 6 bases and V by 1 base; bases with no gene match: 9. Here the CDR3 reads CASSLPPTGRNGYTF. The CDR3 DNA sequence: TGCGCCAGCAGCTTGCCCCCGACAGGGAGGAATGGCTACACCTTC.

This clonotype was detected ten times or more. The V gene is TRBV11-2, the J gene TRBJ2-5; TRBD2 aligns across 11 bases. The CDR3 extends over 17 amino acids. J was trimmed by 5 bases and V by 1 base; bases with no gene match: 9. CDR1 is SGHAT, CDR2 FQNNGV, per germline. CDR3 sequence: CASSLGLAGGGRETQYF. DNA for the CDR3: TGTGCCAGCAGCTTAGGGCTAGCGGGAGGAGGCAGGGAGACCCAGTACTTC.

This clonotype has ten or more counts. The genes are TRBV6-1 and TRBJ1-2; the match to TRBD1 covers 9 bases. The CDR3 spans 15 residues. Germline V gene sequence: CDR1 MNHNS, CDR2 SASEGT. Trimming cost V 4 bases and J 4 bases; bases outside gene matches: 7. CDR3 sequence: CASSGKSQGAYGYTF. The DNA for the CDR3 is TGTGCCAGCAGTGGGAAATCACAGGGGGCCTATGGCTACACCTTC.

The table lists this clonotype with a few counts. This may be a read error, as it is one base from a much larger clone. The chain carries TRBV5-1 and TRBJ2-2; 8 bases agree with TRBD1. CDR3 size: 15 residues. CDR1 SGHRS and CDR2 YFSETQ come from the germline V gene. CDR3 DNA sequence: TGCACCAGCAGCTCAAGGACAGGGTTCGGCGGGGAGCTGTTTTTT. Encoded protein: CTSSSRTGFGGELFF.

The V and J genes are TRBV3-1 and TRBJ1-2; no reliable D call. Trimming took off 3 bases at V and 5 bases at J, with 16 bases between the two ends. Germline V CDR1 and CDR2: LGHDT, YNNKEL (reference sequence). This CDR3 has 15 residues. CDR3 DNA: TGTGCCAGCAGCCAGCGAGAGGGCACCTTTTATGGCTACACCTTC. It translates to CASSQREGTFYGYTF. Together with reference TRBV3-1 and TRBJ1-2, the CDR3 gives the full variable domain: DTAVSQTPKYLVTQMGNDKSIKCEQNLGHDTMYWYKQDSKKFLKIMFSYNNKELIINETVPNRFSPKSPDKAHLNLHINSLELGDSAVYFCASSQREGTFYGYTFGSGTRLTVV.

The CDR3 loop is CATSDVPGTGSYEQYF. The CDR3 DNA follows: TGTGCCACCAGTGATGTACCGGGGACAGGGTCCTACGAGCAGTACTTC. This chain joins TRBV24-1 and TRBJ2-7; 9 bases line up with TRBD1. Looked up from germline, CDR1 is KGHDR and CDR2 is SFDVKD. Trimming took 3 bases from V and 1 from J; bases not matched to a gene: 6. The CDR3 spans 16 residues.

This clonotype was observed a handful of times. The chain carries TRBV7-9 and TRBJ1-1, with D unresolved. Per germline, CDR1 SEHNR and CDR2 FQNEAQ (reference sequence). V lost 7 bases to trimming and J lost 0 bases, with 9 bases between them. The CDR3 totals 13 residues. In DNA, the CDR3 is TGTGCCAGCATAGGAGGGTTGAACACTGAAGCTTTCTTT. Translating gives CASIGGLNTEAFF.

This clonotype has more than one count but fewer than ten. The J gene is TRBJ1-1, the V gene TRBV20-1; tentative D call: TRBD1 (5 bases). The CDR3 has 12 residues. Trimming removed 6 bases from V and 1 base from J, with 9 bases in between. In germline, CDR1 is DFQATT, CDR2 SNEGSKA (reference sequence). The CDR3 DNA is TGCAGTGCAAAGACAGCGAACACTGAAGCTTTCTTT. Protein sequence: CSAKTANTEAFF.

In its sample, this clonotype was seen a few times. V usage is TRBV20-1 and J usage is TRBJ2-1, with TRBD2 matching over 11 bases. The germline gives CDR1 DFQATT, CDR2 SNEGSKA (reference sequence). This CDR3 is 18 amino acids long. Losses at the gene ends were 3 bases for V and 0 bases for J; bases not matched to a gene: 10. CDR3 protein: CSARAGTSGFGSYNEQFF. The CDR3 DNA is TGCAGTGCTAGGGCCGGGACTAGCGGCTTCGGCTCCTACAATGAGCAGTTCTTC.

The table lists this clonotype with a few counts. V usage is TRBV18 and J usage is TRBJ2-1; 10 nucleotides agree with TRBD2. CDR3 size: 19 residues. From germline, CDR1 is KGHSH and CDR2 LQKENI. V shed 2 bases and J 0 bases; nucleotides not matched to a gene: 10. The CDR3 is CASSPSGGASGSSYNEQFF. CDR3 nucleotide sequence: TGTGCCAGCTCACCATCCGGAGGGGCTAGCGGGAGCTCCTACAATGAGCAGTTCTTC.

This chain connects TRBV11-2 to TRBJ2-7; 12 bases fit TRBD2. In germline, CDR1 is SGHAT, CDR2 FQNNGV. This CDR3 is 14 amino acids long. Trimming removed 5 bases from V and 5 bases from J; junction bases left unmatched: 4. CDR3 sequence reads: CASSQTSGSNEQYF. DNA for the CDR3: TGTGCCAGCAGCCAGACTAGCGGGAGTAACGAGCAGTACTTC.

The genes are TRBV20-1 and TRBJ2-3, with 7 bases matching TRBD2. CDR3 length: 17 amino acids. Germline trimming cut 5 bases from V and 3 bases from J; bases unmatched to any gene: 17. The germline gives CDR1 DFQATT, CDR2 SNEGSKA (reference sequence). DNA for the CDR3: TGCAGTGCTTACATCCCTACTAGCGCGGGCGGTACAGATACGCAGTATTTT. This encodes CSAYIPTSAGGTDTQYF.

Remarks on this clonotype: This clone may be a read error of a much larger clone one base away. The chain is built from TRBV2 and TRBJ2-1; the match to TRBD2 covers 7 bases. Losses at the gene ends were 8 bases for V and 7 bases for J; bases not matched to a gene: 8. The germline gives CDR1 SNHLY, CDR2 FYNNEI. This CDR3 spans 13 amino acids. CDR3 amino acids: CASGAGLWNEQFF. The CDR3 DNA follows: TGTGCCAGCGGTGCGGGACTATGGAATGAGCAGTTCTTC.